Sequencing of this TCR beta chain was carried out in a study of blood T cell repertoires in COVID-19. Clones were sequenced by immunoSEQ multiplex PCR, and TCRdb holds only the in-frame ones, with some missing. The sample lists roughly 100,000 clones; 65% to 90% were seen once. V shed 3 bases and J 3 bases; nucleotides not matched to a gene: 4. CDR3 size: 13 residues. Germline V lookup: CDR1 SQVTM, CDR2 ANQGSEA. The sequence came from an elderly woman with active or convalescent COVID-19. The rearrangement joins TRBV29-1 to TRBJ2-7; TRBD2 matches at 8 bases. Source material: peripheral blood. CDR3: CSVDQGTSYEQYF. Written as DNA, the CDR3 is TGCAGCGTTGACCAGGGGACTAGCTACGAGCAGTACTTC.